These T cell receptor beta chains were read from a single sample in a study of blood T cells in healthy people across ages. Via MiXCR, TCRdb re-called the 5' RACE reads, giving one row per CDR3 protein. The data hold under 2 million distinct CDR3 sequences, with about 31% observed a single time. Sequenced: blood. The receptors were gathered from a woman aged 25 to 39 in good health. The CDR3 runs from the conserved cysteine through the conserved F or W.

v_call cdr3_aa
TRBV6-4 CASSDSLVNEQFF
TRBV29-1 CSGSEAGRAFF
TRBV10-3 CAISEPRGTGLAQPQHF
TRBV6-2/TRBV6-3 CASNLGLANTYF
TRBV19 CASKEGGIPISQMGYTF
TRBV20-1 CSAPGNTEQFF
TRBV20-1 CSADPDSSQETQYF
TRBV11-2 CASARYGNQETQYF
TRBV28 CASTPGDYFNEQYF
TRBV20-1 CSAIGPGFYEQYF
TRBV6-1 CASTISGAQNWDEQYF
TRBV14 CASSHIRGYNEQFF
TRBV19 CASRQPRGRDNEQFF
TRBV27 CASSFGRGGQETQYF
TRBV5-4 CASSPRTSSSDTQYF
TRBV20-1 CSARPPPGQKNSPLHF
TRBV20-1 CSARVGGTVSYNEQFF
TRBV29-1 CSAALGTGKVFGFMDEQFF
TRBV12-3/TRBV12-4 CASRTGATAPNEQFF
TRBV15 CATSRDQQEAFF
TRBV14 CASSLRGTNEQFF
TRBV4-1 CASSQTGQGYTEAFF
TRBV20-1 CSAGEVHYEQYF
TRBV9 CASSKRTAYNEQFF
TRBV9 CASSYTWQSYEQYF
TRBV20-1 CSAPPSGRDTQYF
TRBV3-1 CASSPLGSGLEETQYF
TRBV7-8 CASSGWVESELPRLPYEQYF
TRBV18 CASSPGTGQDEQYF
TRBV20-1 CSASLAERDTQYF
TRBV28 CASGLAGGHEQYF
TRBV9 CASSAENPGTQYF
TRBV5-1 CAGSLASVYSYEQYF
TRBV5-1 CASSPMDKNTEAFF
TRBV2 CASLNGTSYEQYF
TRBV5-1 CASSLGDRGEETQYF
TRBV20-1 CSARGWAPPGANSPLHF
TRBV20-1 CSASGRGPGELFF
TRBV2 CASTPSRETQYF
TRBV27 CASSSLGTEDWAETQYF
TRBV5-1 CASSLGQHPMAQYF
TRBV19 CASETGGNEQFF
TRBV5-1 CASSLLPGQGFGEQYF
TRBV4-1 CASSPSWISYNEQFF
TRBV6-6 CASSYSLAAIDEQFF
TRBV11-2 CASSPTAGPGNEQFF
TRBV9 CASSETGGGNEQFF
TRBV7-2 CASSFQSNTDTQYF
TRBV28 CVSNRGGDSYEQYF
TRBV20-1 CSARGPSGGTETQYF
TRBV7-3 CASSQLGGRDEQYF
TRBV6-6 CASSLNDGRVYEQYF
TRBV28 CASSFLAGGSGTDTQYF
TRBV4-1 CASSQDFPGMSRDTIYF
TRBV5-1 CASSLEGLAGQTQYF
TRBV7-2 CASSFSGGQFYEQYF
TRBV7-2 CASSLFTRELYEQYF